These 26 T cell receptor beta chains originate from one sample sequenced in a study of tumor-infiltrating lymphocytes in primary liver carcinoma. A primer in the constant region served to generate TCR beta cDNA from 500 ng of total RNA. Three-round nested multiplex PCR performed with slightly modified ARM-PCR produced the TCR beta libraries. TRBV1-TRBV30 forward primers paired with a C-beta reverse primer were used in the first two PCR rounds, which ran approximately 10 cycles each. One entry per CDR3 protein results from TCRdb running MiXCR on the multiplex PCR reads. The table has 330,000 or so distinct CDR3 sequences, less than 65% seen once. For blood RNA, unsorted whole blood served as the source, and germline DNA was extracted too. The specimen sequenced was peripheral blood. The origin of the receptors is a middle-aged man with primary liver carcinoma and hepatitis B virus infection.

To note about this clonotype: A read error may produce the germline difference seen at one junction end. The chain has TRBV11-2 and TRBJ2-7; D uncertain. This CDR3 is 14 amino acids long. In germline, CDR1 is SGHAT, CDR2 FQNNGV. The CDR3 nucleotides are TGTGCTAGCAGCTTAGATGTGGCTAACCACGAGCAGTACTTC. Its protein product is CASSLDVANHEQYF.

This clonotype has just one count. This could be a read error, since a much larger clone is one nucleotide away. This chain joins TRBV4-2 and TRBJ1-1, with D perhaps matching TRBD1 (5 bases). The CDR3 has 18 residues. Germline V lookup: CDR1 LGHNA, CDR2 YNFKEQ. The CDR3 sequence: CVSSQDIRAGPMNTEAFF. DNA for the CDR3: TGTGTCAGCAGCCAAGATATTCGGGCAGGGCCTATGAACACTGAAGCTTTCTTT.

Concerning this clonotype: With a much larger clone just one base away, this may be a read error. In nucleotides, the CDR3 is TGTGCCAGCAGCCCTCAAGACATTCAGTGCTTC. It codes for CASSPQDIQCF. The V and J genes are TRBV7-9 and TRBJ2-4; D is ambiguous. The V gene's germline CDR1 is SEHNR and CDR2 FQNEAQ (reference sequence). This CDR3 contains 11 residues.

Worth noting for this clonotype: At one of its ends the junction is not consistent with the germline gene, which may arise from a read error. The rearrangement uses TRBV6-5 and TRBJ2-7, with D uncertain. Germline V lookup: CDR1 MNHEY, CDR2 SVGAGI. The CDR3 contains 13 residues. For the CDR3, the DNA is TGTGCCAGCTGTTACGCCTCCTCCTACGAGCAGTACTTC. It codes for CASCYASSYEQYF.

The CDR3 here is CAANFLGADYNEQFF. CDR3 nucleotides: TGTGCCGCCAACTTTCTGGGGGCAGACTACAATGAGCAGTTCTTC. This chain joins TRBV6-1 and TRBJ2-1; a possible D gene is TRBD1 (6 bases). This CDR3 is 15 amino acids long. Trimming cost V 11 bases and J 3 bases, with 20 bases left between them. The germline CDR1 and CDR2 sequences are MNHNS and SASEGT.

This clonotype has only one observation. A much larger clone lies a single base off, so this may be a read error. This chain's CDR3 is CASSVAALRQGTQYF. The CDR3, as DNA: TGCGCCAGCAGTGTGGCGGCTTTAAGACAAGGGACCCAGTACTTC. The genes are TRBV10-2 and TRBJ2-5, with D unclear. CDR1 and CDR2 (germline): WSHSY, SAAADI. The CDR3 extends over 15 amino acids.

This clonotype was seen ten or more times. The chain employs TRBV4-2 and TRBJ1-3; D not resolved. This CDR3 spans 15 amino acids. The germline V gene encodes CDR1 LGHNA and CDR2 YNFKEQ. The germline V and J ends were trimmed by 0 bases and 2 bases, with 8 bases remaining between them. DNA for the CDR3: TGTGCCAGCAGCCAAGATCTCCAGCCTGGAAACACCATATATTTT. Translated: CASSQDLQPGNTIYF.

On this clonotype itself: This may come from a read error, since a much larger clone is one base off. The rearrangement links TRBV6-2 or TRBV6-3 to TRBJ2-1; the D gene is possibly TRBD1 (5 bases). This CDR3 comprises 15 residues. Looked up from germline, CDR1 is MNHEY and CDR2 is SVGEGT. The V gene lost 6 bases and the J gene lost 2 bases, with 14 bases spanning the gap. The CDR3 reads CASSIPPGTYNEQFF. In nucleotides, the CDR3 is TGTGCCAGCAGCATCCCACCAGGGACCTACAATGAGCAGTTCTTC.

Worth noting for this clonotype: This could be a read error, since a much larger clone is one nucleotide away. V and J are TRBV6-5 and TRBJ2-3; D not resolved. V was shortened by 5 bases and J by 3 bases, with 12 bases between the two germline ends. This CDR3 contains 14 residues. CDR1 is MNHEY and CDR2 is SVGAGI in the germline V gene. CDR3: CASSGRSRTDTQYF. CDR3 DNA sequence: TGTGCCAGCAGTGGAAGATCCCGTACAGATACGCAGTATTTT.

About this clonotype itself: At one of its ends the junction is not consistent with the germline gene, which may arise from a read error. This chain links TRBV2 with TRBJ1-1, with no clear D. The CDR3 runs to 10 residues. Germline CDR1 is SNHLY and CDR2 is FYNNEI. The chain's CDR3 is CASSQAKAFF. CDR3 nucleotides: TGTGCCAGCAGTCAAGCTAAAGCTTTCTTT.

This chain connects TRBV5-4 to TRBJ2-3; TRBD1 might be the D (6 bases). CDR3 length equals 14 residues. Germline values: CDR1 SGHNT, CDR2 YYREEE (reference sequence). V was shortened by 1 base and J by 4 bases, with 10 bases between the two germline ends. Here the CDR3 DNA reads TGTGCCAGCAGCTTGCAGGGGCGGGCAGATACGCAGTATTTT. Translated: CASSLQGRADTQYF.

The table lists this clonotype with many counts. In nucleotides, the CDR3 is TGCGCCAGCACCCCAGGGGGCTACGGGGAGCTGTTTTTT. It codes for CASTPGGYGELFF. This chain connects TRBV10-2 to TRBJ2-2; 8 bases agree with TRBD1. Germline CDR1 WSHSY, CDR2 SAAADI. V dropped 7 bases and J dropped 7; count of bases not matched to a gene: 5. The CDR3 consists of 13 residues.

As for this clonotype: No conserved phenylalanine or tryptophan ends this CDR3, so it is likely a read error. The V and J genes are TRBV10-3 and TRBJ1-4, with TRBD1 as a possible D gene (5 bases). Trimming took off 3 bases at V and 8 bases at J, with 13 bases between the two ends. Germline V gives CDR1 ENHRY, CDR2 SYGVKD. The CDR3 spans 14 residues. The CDR3 DNA reads as TGTGCCATCAGTGATGGAGGGACGGAGGAAAAACTGTTTCTT. Amino acid sequence: CAISDGGTEEKLFL.

This chain uses TRBV19 with TRBJ2-5; the D is unclear. There are 13 residues in the CDR3. The V and J ends lost 6 bases and 2 bases respectively, with 10 bases between them. Germline V gives CDR1 LNHDA, CDR2 SQIVND (reference sequence). CDR3 bases: TGTGCCAGTAGGTCTCAGAGACAAGAGACCCAGTACTTC. Its translation is CASRSQRQETQYF.

As regards this clonotype: A much more abundant neighbour one base away suggests this may be a read error. V gene TRBV4-1 combines with J gene TRBJ2-7; D unclear. CDR3 length equals 13 residues. CDR1 is MGHRA, CDR2 YSYEKL, per germline. Here the CDR3 reads CTSRSDGSYEQYF. The CDR3 coding sequence is TGCACCAGCAGGTCTGACGGAAGCTACGAGCAGTACTTC.

Ten or more counts support this clonotype. This chain's CDR3 is CSVVGDRAYEQYF. DNA for the CDR3: TGCAGCGTTGTAGGGGACAGGGCCTACGAGCAGTACTTC. This rearrangement joins TRBV29-1 to TRBJ2-7, with 9 bases fitting TRBD1. V shed 4 bases, J shed 2 bases, and the junction held 3 bases outside the gene matches. This CDR3 comprises 13 residues. CDR1 and CDR2 (germline): SQVTM, ANQGSEA.

This clonotype was observed many times. The V gene is TRBV12-3 or TRBV12-4, the J gene TRBJ2-3; TRBD1 agrees at 7 bases. This CDR3 is built from 16 residues. Trimming took 5 bases from V and 0 from J; bases not matched to a gene: 8. CDR3 sequence reads: CASSTHRGLSTDTQYF. Here the CDR3 DNA reads TGTGCCAGCAGTACCCACAGGGGCTTGAGCACAGATACGCAGTATTTT.

A word on this clonotype: At one end the junction does not follow the germline gene, possibly because of a read error. V and J are TRBV6-5 and TRBJ1-1, with TRBD1 matching 7 bases. Germline values: CDR1 MNHEY, CDR2 SVGAGI. CDR3 length equals 13 residues. Here the CDR3 reads CASNLQGPTEASF. The CDR3 DNA is TGTGCCAGCAACCTACAGGGGCCCACTGAAGCTTCCTTT.

Remarks on this clonotype: No DNA is shown, since the ends of the CDR3 on it are uncertain; the CDR3 is the one TCRdb lists. The chain is built from TRBV11-2 and TRBJ2-3; TRBD1 is taken as the D call from the table, unchecked against the DNA. Germline V CDR1 and CDR2: SGHAT, FQNNGV. Inclusive of both ends, the CDR3 amounts to 17 amino acids. CDR3: CASRPGVGRGSTDTWYF.

The rearrangement links TRBV5-8 to TRBJ2-7, with 12 bases fitting TRBD1. The CDR3 sequence is 17 residues long. V gave up 1 base and J gave up 2 bases; unmatched junction bases: 7. Germline V gives CDR1 SGHTS, CDR2 YDEGEE. CDR3 amino acids: CASSLTYGTGGAYEQYF. The CDR3, as DNA: TGTGCCAGCAGCTTGACCTACGGGACAGGGGGCGCCTACGAGCAGTACTTC.

CDR3 nucleotide sequence: TGTGCCAGCAGCCTCAGGACGGGGGATGGCGAGCAGTACTTC. It translates to CASSLRTGDGEQYF. This chain uses TRBV11-2 with TRBJ2-7; D possibly corresponds to TRBD2 (6 bases). Germline V CDR1 and CDR2: SGHAT, FQNNGV. The CDR3 runs 14 residues. Trimming left V 5 bases short and J 6 bases short, with 17 bases between.

This clonotype was seen once. The chain links TRBV5-1 to TRBJ2-7; no clear D gene. Germline CDR1 SGHRS, CDR2 YFSETQ. Trimming left V 1 base short and J 0 bases short, with 11 bases between. CDR3 size: 15 residues. This chain's CDR3 is CASSLNPTSSYEQYF. The CDR3 nucleotides are TGCGCCAGCAGCTTGAATCCCACAAGCTCCTACGAGCAGTACTTC.

Notes on this clonotype: One base away lies a much larger clone, so this may be a sequencing read error. No conserved phenylalanine or tryptophan ends this CDR3, so it is likely a read error. The V call is TRBV4-1, the J call TRBJ2-7; 7 nucleotides match TRBD1. Germline CDR1 MGHRA, CDR2 YSYEKL. The CDR3 contains 15 residues. J gave up 2 bases and V 0 bases, and 4 bases lay outside the gene matches. The CDR3 loop is CASSQDWTGTYEQYL. In nucleotides, the CDR3 is TGCGCCAGCAGCCAAGATTGGACAGGTACCTACGAGCAGTACTTA.

The J gene is TRBJ1-2, the V gene TRBV30, with 7 positions matching TRBD1. The V gene's germline CDR1 is GTSNPN and CDR2 SVGIG (reference sequence). The CDR3 has 14 amino acids. Trimming cost V 2 bases and J 5 bases; bases outside gene matches: 8. The chain's CDR3 is CAWSMGRGAYGYTF. The CDR3 DNA is TGTGCCTGGAGTATGGGCAGGGGGGCGTATGGCTACACCTTC. The full variable domain, with the rest looked up from reference TRBV30 and TRBJ1-2, is SQTIHQWPATLVQPVGSPLSLECTVEGTSNPNLYWYRQAAGRGLQLLFYSVGIGQISSEVPQNLSASRPQDRQFILSSKKLLLSDSGFYLCAWSMGRGAYGYTFGSGTRLTVV.

This rearrangement joins TRBV28 to TRBJ2-1; 16 bases match TRBD2. The CDR3 is 17 amino acids. With V trimmed by 3 bases and J by 8 bases, 7 bases remained unmatched. Germline values: CDR1 MDHEN, CDR2 SYDVKM. The CDR3, as DNA: TGTGCCAGCAGTTTTAGGGGACTAGCGGGAGGGCACCATGAGCAGTTCTTC. It translates to CASSFRGLAGGHHEQFF.

The chain couples TRBV7-8 to TRBJ1-4; the D is unclear. Germline CDR1 reads SGHVS; CDR2 reads FQNEAQ. With 5 bases removed from V and 8 bases from J, the gap between germline ends came to 9 bases. The CDR3 extends over 12 amino acids. CDR3 sequence reads: CASSRGLEKLFF. The CDR3 DNA reads as TGTGCCAGCAGCCGGGGTTTGGAAAAACTGTTTTTT.